This TCR beta chain emerged from a study of response to subunit inactivated influenza vaccine. Germline trimming cut 6 bases from V and 3 bases from J; bases unmatched to any gene: 9. This CDR3 is built from 15 residues. CDR1 is SGHRS, CDR2 YFSETQ, per germline. This clonotype was counted a few times. The antigen remains unidentified. Whole-study findings and limits: Few new T cells, the authors suggested, are recruited by each seasonal influenza vaccination.

From the RT-PCR reads, TCRdb called clonotypes with MiXCR, one entry per CDR3 protein. The sample shows some 640,000 distinct CDR3 sequences, approximately 15% of them seen only once. The receptor was isolated from a man over 45 who received an inactivated influenza vaccine. The chain couples TRBV5-1 to TRBJ2-3, with TRBD2 matching over 8 bases. Sequences were derived from PBMCs from blood, sampled 14 to 15 days before vaccination. For the CDR3, the DNA is TGCGCCAGCACCCAAGCCCGGGGGGGAACAGATACGCAGTATTTT. It specifies CASTQARGGTDTQYF.